This T cell receptor beta chain was documented in a study of CD8 T cell repertoires and HIV-1 epitope variants. The CDR3 totals 17 residues. Trimming took 1 base from V and 7 from J; bases not matched to a gene: 12. From germline, CDR1 is LGHNA and CDR2 YNFKEQ. Measured with immunoSEQ multiplex PCR; TCRdb has only the in-frame clones, and not every one. This sample has under 100,000 clones; roughly four fifths occur once, and the top ten carry around 24%. The source material was uncultured baseline CD8+ T cells from peripheral blood mononuclear cells (PBMCs). The receptor comes from a male donor with HIV. This chain joins TRBV4-2 and TRBJ1-4; 7 bases are shared with TRBD1. In DNA form, the CDR3 reads TGTGCCAGCAGCCAAGGCACTTCAGGGGGGTGGAGTGAAAAACTGTTTTTT. This gives the protein CASSQGTSGGWSEKLFF.